These 2 T cell receptor beta chains came from one sample sequenced in a study of response to subunit inactivated influenza vaccine. One entry per CDR3 protein, called by TCRdb with MiXCR from the RT-PCR reads. In the table there are around 520,000 distinct CDR3 sequences, around 11% of which are singletons. The specimen comprised PBMCs from blood, sampled on the day of vaccination. These receptors were collected from a man aged 45-60 years who received an inactivated influenza vaccine.

This clonotype occurred a few times. The V gene is TRBV6-5, the J gene TRBJ2-7; TRBD1 agrees at 7 bases. CDR1 is MNHEY and CDR2 is SVGAGI in the germline V gene. The CDR3 has 14 amino acids. V dropped 0 bases and J dropped 3; count of bases not matched to a gene: 2. CDR3 DNA: TGTGCCAGCAGTTACTCGGACAGGTACTACGAGCAGTACTTC. This translates into CASSYSDRYYEQYF.

This clonotype was detected a few times. The rearrangement links TRBV5-6 to TRBJ1-1; no definite D call. This CDR3 region has 14 residues. V gave up 0 bases and J gave up 4 bases, with 10 bases separating them. Germline CDR1 reads SGHDT; CDR2 reads YYEEEE. The CDR3 DNA reads as TGTGCCAGCAGCTTGGGGTTTCTTGGCACTGAAGCTTTCTTT. Translated, it gives CASSLGFLGTEAFF.